The next 8 T cell receptor beta chains were all read from a single sample in a study of T cell repertoires in cytomegalovirus infection. Using its own MiXCR run on the reads, TCRdb lists one record per CDR3 protein. Of roughly 200,000 distinct CDR3 sequences listed, approximately 17% are singletons. Sequenced: CD8+ T cells from PBMCs. The receptors were sampled from a human donor in good health (CMV status not recorded). Some clones in this sample may be carry-over from other donors' samples.

There are a few counts of this clonotype. The chain couples TRBV28 to TRBJ2-7; D uncertain. The CDR3 extends over 14 amino acids. V was pared by 6 bases and J by 5 bases, with 17 bases between. Germline V CDR1 and CDR2: MDHEN, SYDVKM. DNA for the CDR3: TGTGCCAGCAGCCGGCCCTCCGCCCCCCACGAGCAGTACTTC. Amino acids: CASSRPSAPHEQYF.

In this sample, this clonotype turned up a few times. The gene calls are TRBV12-5 and TRBJ2-6; a possible D gene is TRBD1 (6 bases). The germline CDR1 and CDR2 sequences are LGHNT and FRNRAP. Trimming cost V 6 bases and J 0 bases, with 15 bases left between them. This CDR3 is built from 17 residues. Here the CDR3 DNA reads TGTGCTAGTGGGAAGACAGGCGCAACCTCTGGGGCCAACGTCCTGACTTTC. Translating it yields CASGKTGATSGANVLTF. Looking up the rest from reference TRBV12-5 and TRBJ2-6 gives the full variable domain: DARVTQTPRHKVTEMGQEVTMRCQPILGHNTVFWYRQTMMQGLELLAYFRNRAPLDDSGMPKDRFSAEMPDATLATLKIQPSEPRDSAVYFCASGKTGATSGANVLTFGAGSRLTVL.

The rearrangement uses TRBV7-9 and TRBJ1-3, with D tentatively TRBD1 (5 bases). Germline lookup yields CDR1 SEHNR and CDR2 FQNEAQ (reference sequence). The CDR3 loop spans 12 amino acids. V lost 8 bases to trimming and J lost 4 bases, with 9 bases between them. The CDR3 DNA is TGTGCCAGCGGGGGATTCGGAAACACCATATATTTT. Translating it yields CASGGFGNTIYF. The whole variable domain, remainder taken from reference TRBV7-9 and TRBJ1-3, is DTGVSQNPRHKITKRGQNVTFRCDPISEHNRLYWYRQTLGQGPEFLTYFQNEAQLEKSRLLSDRFSAERPKGSFSTLEIQRTEQGDSAMYLCASGGFGNTIYFGEGSWLTVV.

This sequence joins TRBV7-9 and TRBJ2-1; 9 bases are a match to TRBD2. The CDR3 totals 15 residues. The V segment lost 2 bases and the J segment 6 bases; nucleotides outside the gene matches: 5. Per germline, CDR1 SEHNR and CDR2 FQNEAQ (reference sequence). CDR3 sequence: CASSLSGGGGNEQFF. The DNA of the CDR3 is TGTGCCAGCAGCTTATCCGGCGGGGGGGGCAATGAGCAGTTCTTC.

This sequence joins TRBV7-8 and TRBJ2-5; 7 bases line up with TRBD1. The CDR3 has 15 amino acids. The trim removed 5 bases at V and 5 bases at J, leaving 11 bases unmatched. CDR1 is SGHVS, CDR2 FQNEAQ, per germline. The CDR3 DNA reads TGTGCCAGCAGCCCTCGACAGGGCAGTGGCGAGACCCAGTACTTC. This codes for CASSPRQGSGETQYF.

The table lists this clonotype with many counts. The chain uses TRBV7-6 and TRBJ2-3; 7 bases match TRBD2. CDR1 is SGHVS and CDR2 is FNYEAQ in the germline V gene. After removal of 0 bases from V and 0 bases from J, the junction contained 3 bases not matched to a gene. CDR3 length equals 16 residues. CDR3 loop: CASSLAGGGSTDTQYF. CDR3 DNA sequence: TGTGCCAGCAGCTTAGCTGGGGGGGGAAGCACAGATACGCAGTATTTT. The entire variable domain, with the rest obtained from reference TRBV7-6 and TRBJ2-3, is as follows: GAGVSQSPRYKVTKRGQDVALRCDPISGHVSLYWYRQALGQGPEFLTYFNYEAQQDKSGLPNDRFSAERPEGSISTLTIQRTEQRDSAMYRCASSLAGGGSTDTQYFGPGTRLTVL.

The chain employs TRBV7-6 and TRBJ2-7; possibly TRBD1 for D (6 bases). CDR1 is SGHVS and CDR2 is FNYEAQ in the germline V gene. CDR3 size: 14 residues. Deletions cut 2 bases from V and 0 bases from J, with 8 bases between. CDR3 coding DNA: TGTGCCAGCAGCTTACAGGACAGCTCCTACGAGCAGTACTTC. Its protein product is CASSLQDSSYEQYF.

This clonotype has a handful of counts. The V gene is TRBV2, the J gene TRBJ1-1, with D tentatively TRBD1 (6 bases). This CDR3 spans 12 amino acids. V lost 3 bases to trimming and J lost 8 bases, with 10 bases between them. The V gene's germline CDR1 is SNHLY and CDR2 FYNNEI. CDR3 sequence (DNA): TGTGCCAGCAGTGACCCAGGGGAAGAAGCTTTCTTT. Translated: CASSDPGEEAFF. Supplemented by reference TRBV2 and TRBJ1-1, the full variable domain reads EPEVTQTPSHQVTQMGQEVILRCVPISNHLYFYWYRQILGQKVEFLVSFYNNEISEKSEIFDDQFSVERPDGSNFTLKIRSTKLEDSAMYFCASSDPGEEAFFGQGTRLTVV.